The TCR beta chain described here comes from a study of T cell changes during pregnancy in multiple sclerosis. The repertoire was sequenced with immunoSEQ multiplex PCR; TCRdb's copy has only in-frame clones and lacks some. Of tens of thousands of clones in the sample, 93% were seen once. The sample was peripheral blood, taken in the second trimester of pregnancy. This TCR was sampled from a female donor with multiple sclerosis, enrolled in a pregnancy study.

The chain's CDR3 is CASSLQGGITEKLFF. DNA for the CDR3: TGTGCCAGCAGTCTGCAGGGGGGAATAACTGAAAAACTGTTTTTT. V is TRBV28 and J is TRBJ1-4, with 7 bases aligning to TRBD1. The CDR3 runs 15 residues. After removal of 5 bases from V and 7 bases from J, the junction contained 10 bases not matched to a gene. Germline CDR1 reads MDHEN; CDR2 reads SYDVKM.